The rows below give T cell receptor beta chains drawn from one sample of a study of OX40 agonist ivuxolimab in advanced cancers. Here immunoSEQ multiplex PCR was the method, and the copy in TCRdb shows in-frame clones only, minus some. The sample shows 100,000 or so clones, roughly 84% of them seen only once. Material: CD4+ or CD8+ T cells sorted from blood, obtained in a trial of the OX40 agonist ivuxolimab. Source of these receptors: an adult with an advanced solid tumor such as melanoma, head and neck, liver or kidney cancer. CDR3s include the opening cysteine and the closing phenylalanine or tryptophan. A D gene is named only where the DNA matches it firmly.

V gene: TRBV7-2
J gene: TRBJ2-2
D gene: TRBD2
CDR3 protein: CASSLVAGGPHGELFF

V gene: TRBV7-3
J gene: TRBJ1-1
D gene: NA
CDR3 protein: CASRFTGNTEAFF

V gene: TRBV5-1
J gene: TRBJ2-7
D gene: NA
CDR3 protein: CASEPEGSSYEQYF

V gene: TRBV27
J gene: TRBJ1-1
D gene: NA
CDR3 protein: CASRVDGATEAFF

V gene: TRBV19
J gene: TRBJ2-6
D gene: TRBD1
CDR3 protein: CASTEGTVASGANVLTF

V gene: TRBV19
J gene: TRBJ2-5
D gene: TRBD2
CDR3 protein: CASSSKGTTIRETQYF

V gene: TRBV12-5
J gene: TRBJ1-1
D gene: NA
CDR3 protein: CASGPQGTNTEAFF

V gene: TRBV6-6
J gene: TRBJ2-3
D gene: NA
CDR3 protein: CASSNPGEADTQYF

V gene: TRBV29-1
J gene: TRBJ2-7
D gene: NA
CDR3 protein: CSVNEQGRSLYEQYF

V gene: TRBV10-3
J gene: TRBJ2-7
D gene: NA
CDR3 protein: CAISEINYEQYF

V gene: TRBV6-1
J gene: TRBJ2-5
D gene: TRBD1
CDR3 protein: CASGRTGDQETQYF

V gene: TRBV30
J gene: TRBJ2-7
D gene: TRBD1
CDR3 protein: CAWKNPGQVRYEQYF

V gene: TRBV7-9
J gene: TRBJ2-1
D gene: NA
CDR3 protein: CASSLEEGSGLF

V gene: TRBV6-5
J gene: TRBJ1-2
D gene: NA
CDR3 protein: CASKEAYGYTF

V gene: TRBV19
J gene: TRBJ2-1
D gene: NA
CDR3 protein: CASISGYYNEQFF

V gene: TRBV30
J gene: TRBJ2-6
D gene: NA
CDR3 protein: CAWRGPPLFSGANVLTF

V gene: TRBV2
J gene: TRBJ1-1
D gene: NA
CDR3 protein: CASSSTPNTEAFF

V gene: TRBV6-5
J gene: TRBJ1-1
D gene: NA
CDR3 protein: CASSRIRGTEAFF

V gene: TRBV5-1
J gene: TRBJ1-2
D gene: TRBD1
CDR3 protein: CASSQGQRTGNYGYTF

V gene: TRBV6-1
J gene: TRBJ2-2
D gene: NA
CDR3 protein: CASSEKIWESGELFF

V gene: TRBV7-6
J gene: TRBJ1-6
D gene: TRBD1
CDR3 protein: CASSLTSGQGVKYVNSPLHF

V gene: TRBV5-6
J gene: TRBJ1-2
D gene: TRBD1
CDR3 protein: CASSYDTGVNYGYTF

V gene: TRBV19
J gene: TRBJ2-7
D gene: TRBD1
CDR3 protein: CASSSSQGMWDEQYF

V gene: TRBV29-1
J gene: TRBJ2-1
D gene: NA
CDR3 protein: CSVQGNPAGQFF